The 20 T cell receptor beta chains listed next were all sequenced from one sample in a study of CD8 T cells in ankylosing spondylitis. Study-wide results and caveats: Blood of patients with ankylosing spondylitis appeared to be characterized by a TCR beta motif of 8 or 9 highly homologous variants.

Their specific antigens are unknown. Each CDR3 protein is one row after TCRdb ran MiXCR on the 5' RACE reads. This sample has hundreds of thousands of distinct CDR3 sequences, with around 11% found just once. The sample taken for sequencing was blood, either unsorted or a sorted T cell fraction (not recorded which). The receptor set was obtained from a male donor with ankylosing spondylitis.

This rearrangement joins TRBV7-2 to TRBJ2-7; D remains ambiguous. The germline CDR1 and CDR2 sequences are SGHTA and FQGNSA. Trimming took off 5 bases at V and 3 bases at J, with 5 bases between the two ends. CDR3 length equals 11 residues. The CDR3 nucleotides read TGTACCAGCAGCCAAAGCTACGAGCAGTACTTC. As protein: CTSSQSYEQYF.

V usage is TRBV5-1 and J usage is TRBJ2-7; D remains ambiguous. V was clipped by 0 bases and J by 5 bases, with 12 bases between them. CDR1 SGHRS and CDR2 YFSETQ come from the germline V gene. The CDR3 consists of 14 residues. The CDR3 spells CASSLVQGDHEQYF. The CDR3 region has the DNA TGCGCCAGCAGCTTGGTCCAAGGAGACCACGAGCAGTACTTC.

This clonotype has at least ten counts. V is TRBV29-1 and J is TRBJ2-7; D may be TRBD1 or TRBD2 (5 bases each). Germline V gene lookup returns CDR1 SQVTM and CDR2 ANQGSEA. This CDR3 contains 15 residues. V dropped 1 base and J dropped 5 bases, with 18 bases sitting between them. In nucleotides, the CDR3 is TGCAGCGTTGAAGCTGAGGCCCGGGGACGGGACGAGCAGTACTTC. This gives the protein CSVEAEARGRDEQYF.

This clonotype was seen a handful of times. The DNA is left out, because the CDR3 cannot be placed on it with certainty; the CDR3 is given as TCRdb lists it. The J gene is TRBJ2-2, the V gene TRBV10-3; TRBD2 reflects the table's D call only, with no check against the DNA. CDR1 is ENHRY, CDR2 SYGVKD, per germline. The CDR3 is 19 amino acids in total, end residues counted. CDR3 sequence: CAISVPPPSGGQHRGAVFF.

V is TRBV5-1 and J is TRBJ1-1, with a weak D call TRBD1 (5 bases). This CDR3 spans 14 amino acids. Germline lookup yields CDR1 SGHRS and CDR2 YFSETQ. Trimming removed 0 bases from V and 6 bases from J, with 12 bases in between. The CDR3 loop reads CASSLDRSRAEAFF. The CDR3 nucleotides are TGCGCCAGCAGCTTGGACAGGAGTAGGGCTGAAGCTTTCTTT. Full variable domain (outside the CDR3, taken from reference TRBV5-1 and TRBJ1-1): KAGVTQTPRYLIKTRGQQVTLSCSPISGHRSVSWYQQTPGQGLQFLFEYFSETQRNKGNFPGRFSGRQFSNSRSEMNVSTLELGDSALYLCASSLDRSRAEAFFGQGTRLTVV.

This clonotype was counted many times. This rearrangement joins TRBV20-1 to TRBJ2-1; D ambiguous. The germline CDR1 and CDR2 sequences are DFQATT and SNEGSKA (reference sequence). Deletions cut 8 bases from V and 4 bases from J, with 18 bases between. CDR3 length: 14 amino acids. The chain's CDR3 is CSLLGLTGYNEQFF. DNA of the CDR3: TGCAGTTTACTGGGCCTGACTGGGTACAATGAGCAGTTCTTC.

There are a few counts of this clonotype. The V gene is TRBV29-1, the J gene TRBJ1-3; 7 bases are a match to TRBD1. CDR1 is SQVTM, CDR2 ANQGSEA, per germline. This CDR3 contains 13 residues. Germline trimming cut 6 bases from V and 6 bases from J; bases unmatched to any gene: 8. The chain's CDR3 is CSVYGTVENTIYF. Here the CDR3 DNA reads TGCAGCGTCTACGGGACAGTGGAAAACACCATATATTTT.

This clonotype has a handful of counts. This chain links TRBV7-9 with TRBJ2-1, with 7 bases matching TRBD2. The CDR3 runs to 14 residues. Germline CDR1 and CDR2: SEHNR and FQNEAQ (reference sequence). V gave up 8 bases and J gave up 0 bases; unmatched junction bases: 4. The CDR3 region is CASAGGSSYNEQFF. CDR3 DNA: TGTGCCAGCGCCGGCGGGAGCTCCTACAATGAGCAGTTCTTC.

Many counts were recorded for this clonotype. The V gene is TRBV12-3 or TRBV12-4, the J gene TRBJ1-3, with D hard to call. The CDR3 sequence is 13 residues long. Between the trimmed V and J ends, which lost 8 bases and 0 bases, there was a span of 8 bases. CDR3 region: CASGQSSGNTIYF. CDR3 bases: TGTGCCAGCGGGCAGAGCTCTGGAAACACCATATATTTT.

This chain connects TRBV7-2 to TRBJ2-3; no clear D. The V gene lost 1 base and the J gene lost 5 bases, with 10 bases spanning the gap. Germline-derived CDR1 and CDR2 are SGHTA and FQGNSA. The CDR3 sequence is 14 residues long. Here the CDR3 DNA reads TGTGCCAGCAGCTTAGATCTTAGGGTAGATACGCAGTATTTT. Protein product: CASSLDLRVDTQYF.

Here the CDR3 reads CASSSFLESADTQYF. The CDR3 DNA follows: TGCGCCAGCAGCTCGTTCCTGGAATCGGCAGATACGCAGTATTTT. The V call is TRBV5-1, the J call TRBJ2-3; no definite D call. In germline, CDR1 is SGHRS, CDR2 YFSETQ. The V end was cut by 3 bases, the J end by 4 bases, with 15 bases between. The CDR3 loop spans 15 amino acids. Supplemented by reference TRBV5-1 and TRBJ2-3, the full variable domain reads KAGVTQTPRYLIKTRGQQVTLSCSPISGHRSVSWYQQTPGQGLQFLFEYFSETQRNKGNFPGRFSGRQFSNSRSEMNVSTLELGDSALYLCASSSFLESADTQYFGPGTRLTVL.

This clonotype was observed a handful of times. The V and J genes are TRBV12-3 or TRBV12-4 and TRBJ2-7, with TRBD2 as a possible D gene (5 bases). The CDR3 has 12 amino acids. The germline V and J ends were trimmed by 4 bases and 6 bases, with 10 bases remaining between them. Written as DNA, the CDR3 is TGTGCCAGCAGTTGGGAGCGAGGCGAGCAGTACTTC. Protein sequence: CASSWERGEQYF.

The V and J genes are TRBV18 and TRBJ2-1; 9 bases fit TRBD2. CDR3 length: 15 amino acids. The V and J ends lost 0 bases and 8 bases, in that order; junction bases with no gene match: 5. Germline V gene sequence: CDR1 KGHSH, CDR2 LQKENI. CDR3 bases: TGTGCCAGCTCACCACCGAGGCGGGGGGGGCATGAGCAGTTCTTC. This codes for CASSPPRRGGHEQFF.

This clonotype occurred many times. This chain links TRBV4-2 with TRBJ2-5; no clear D gene. Trimming took 0 bases from V and 1 from J, leaving 9 bases between them. This CDR3 has 15 amino acids. Germline V gives CDR1 LGHNA, CDR2 YNFKEQ. CDR3 in DNA: TGTGCCAGCAGCCAAGATGAGAGAACCCAAGAGACCCAGTACTTC. It translates to CASSQDERTQETQYF.

This chain joins TRBV5-1 and TRBJ2-3; D unresolved. The CDR3 spans 15 residues. Germline-derived CDR1 and CDR2 are SGHRS and YFSETQ. Trimming removed 1 base from V and 5 bases from J, with 14 bases in between. The CDR3 region has the DNA TGCGCCAGCAGCTTGTCGGTGTCAGGAGTAGATACGCAGTATTTT. The encoded protein is CASSLSVSGVDTQYF.

The rearrangement uses TRBV20-1 and TRBJ2-2; the D is unclear. V was trimmed by 5 bases and J by 10 bases, leaving 11 bases between them. The CDR3 consists of 11 residues. The germline V gene encodes CDR1 DFQATT and CDR2 SNEGSKA (reference sequence). CDR3 sequence: CSALTITELFF. The CDR3 DNA is TGCAGTGCTCTAACAATCACGGAGCTGTTTTTT.

This clonotype was seen a few times. The V call is TRBV6-5, the J call TRBJ1-1, with 7 positions matching TRBD1. The length of the CDR3 is 13 residues. J was trimmed by 7 bases and V by 3 bases; bases with no gene match: 5. Per germline, CDR1 MNHEY and CDR2 SVGAGI. The CDR3 sequence is CASSYRGDSEAFF. The CDR3 DNA reads as TGTGCCAGCAGTTATAGGGGGGACAGTGAAGCTTTCTTT.

This sequence joins TRBV6-9 and TRBJ2-2; the D is unclear. With 1 base removed from V and 3 bases from J, the gap between germline ends came to 9 bases. The CDR3 totals 15 residues. CDR1 MNHGY and CDR2 SVAAGI come from the germline V gene. In DNA form, the CDR3 reads TGTGCCAGCAGTTATTGGAAAGGCGACACCGGGGAGCTGTTTTTT. Its translation is CASSYWKGDTGELFF.

This clonotype has ten or more counts. The gene calls are TRBV24-1 and TRBJ2-5; D might be TRBD1 or TRBD2, each matching 6 bases. V lost 6 bases, J lost 5 bases, and 15 bases lay in between. Germline loops: CDR1 KGHDR, CDR2 SFDVKD. The CDR3 length is 14 residues. The CDR3 loop is CATSTPRGRETQYF. The CDR3 region has the DNA TGTGCCACCAGTACTCCGAGGGGGAGGGAGACCCAGTACTTC.

This clonotype was picked up a small number of times. The chain uses TRBV29-1 and TRBJ2-2, with D perhaps TRBD1 (5 bases). CDR1 is SQVTM, CDR2 ANQGSEA, per germline. Trimming left V 3 bases short and J 3 bases short, with 8 bases between. The CDR3 is 13 amino acids. CDR3 coding DNA: TGCAGCGTTGAGACAGCCTACACCGGGGAGCTGTTTTTT. Translating gives CSVETAYTGELFF.